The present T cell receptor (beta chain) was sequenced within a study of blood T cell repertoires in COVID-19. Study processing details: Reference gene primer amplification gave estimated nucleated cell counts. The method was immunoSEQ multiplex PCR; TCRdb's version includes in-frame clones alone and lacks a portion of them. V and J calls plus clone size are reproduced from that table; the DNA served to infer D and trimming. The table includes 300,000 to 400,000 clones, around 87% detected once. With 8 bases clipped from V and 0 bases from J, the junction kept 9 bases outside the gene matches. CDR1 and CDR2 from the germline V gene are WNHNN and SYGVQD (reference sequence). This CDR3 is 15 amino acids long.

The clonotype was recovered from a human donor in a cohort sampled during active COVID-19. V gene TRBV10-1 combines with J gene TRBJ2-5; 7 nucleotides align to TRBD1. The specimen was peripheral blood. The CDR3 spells CASLRQGPYQETQYF. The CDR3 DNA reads TGCGCCAGCCTCCGACAGGGCCCCTACCAAGAGACCCAGTACTTC.